This paragraph covers one T cell receptor (beta chain) sequence. This sample stems from a study of T-cell memory formation after mild COVID-19. Study as a whole: In these data, TCR clusters were largely donor specific.

Germline V lookup: CDR1 SGHTA, CDR2 FQGNSA. V was clipped by 9 bases and J by 5 bases, with 8 bases between them. CDR3 length equals 11 residues. TCRdb independently ran MiXCR on the 5' RACE reads; one entry per CDR3 protein. The sample has roughly 200,000 distinct CDR3 sequences, about a sixth seen once; the top ten hold more than 2%. The sample taken for sequencing was PBMCs or a T cell subset sorted from them (not recorded which). The rearrangement links TRBV7-2 to TRBJ1-3; D is unclear. This clonotype was obtained from an adult woman who had mild COVID-19 (a few samples of this study predate the infection). Cell type and time point are not known. The CDR3 region has the DNA TGTGCCAGTAAAATAAGAAACACCATATATTTT. Its protein is CASKIRNTIYF. The full variable domain, completed using reference TRBV7-2 and TRBJ1-3, is GAGVSQSPSNKVTEKGKDVELRCDPISGHTALYWYRQSLGQGLEFLIYFQGNSAPDKSGLPSDRFSAERTGGSVSTLTIQRTQQEDSAVYLCASKIRNTIYFGEGSWLTVV.